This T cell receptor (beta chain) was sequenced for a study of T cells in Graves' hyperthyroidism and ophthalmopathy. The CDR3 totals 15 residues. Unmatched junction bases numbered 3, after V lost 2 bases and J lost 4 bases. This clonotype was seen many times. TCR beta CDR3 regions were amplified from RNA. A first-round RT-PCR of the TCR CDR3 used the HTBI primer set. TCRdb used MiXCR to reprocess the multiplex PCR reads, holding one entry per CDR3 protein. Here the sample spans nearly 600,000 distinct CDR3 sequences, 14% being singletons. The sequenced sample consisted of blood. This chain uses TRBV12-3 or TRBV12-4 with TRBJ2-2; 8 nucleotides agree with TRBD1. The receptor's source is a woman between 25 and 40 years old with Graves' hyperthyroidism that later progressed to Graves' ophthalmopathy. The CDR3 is CASSLQGAGTGELFF. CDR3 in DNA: TGTGCCAGCAGTTTACAGGGGGCGGGCACCGGGGAGCTGTTTTTT.